This passage covers 23 T cell receptor beta chains from one sample sequenced in a study of T cells in women clearing cervical HPV infection. TCRdb's table, derived via immunoSEQ multiplex PCR, lists solely in-frame clones and lacks some. This sample carries 15,000 to 20,000 clones, with roughly a sixth going to the ten biggest clones. Specimen: blood buffy coat. All receptors derive from a woman between 18 and 69 years old with a cervical HPV16 infection that either progressed to CIN3+ or cleared (not recorded which).

Of note for this clone: The observed sequence ends 3 residues before the CDR3 terminus, with the missing tail filled in from the germline J gene. The rearrangement links TRBV5-1 to TRBJ2-2; D is undetermined. Trimming pared 4 bases from V and 4 bases from J, leaving 8 bases between. From germline, CDR1 is SGHRS and CDR2 YFSETQ. The length of the CDR3 is 13 residues. CDR3 bases read: TGCGCCAGCAGCCACAGCCTCACCGGGGAG. Amino acids: CASSHSLTGE. The whole CDR3 protein is CASSHSLTGELFF. Supplemented by reference TRBV5-1 and TRBJ2-2, the full variable domain reads KAGVTQTPRYLIKTRGQQVTLSCSPISGHRSVSWYQQTPGQGLQFLFEYFSETQRNKGNFPGRFSGRQFSNSRSEMNVSTLELGDSALYLCASSHSLTGELFFGEGSRLTVL.

Concerning this clone itself: The read falls 3 residues short of the CDR3 end, and the missing part is taken from the germline J gene. Other DNA sequences in this specimen translate into the identical CDR3. V gene TRBV7-9 combines with J gene TRBJ1-3; 8 bases agree with TRBD1. The CDR3 extends over 14 amino acids. V was clipped by 6 bases and J by 2 bases; unmatched bases: 3. Per germline, CDR1 SEHNR and CDR2 FQNEAQ (reference sequence). The CDR3 is CASSPDRAGNTIYF. The CDR3 bases that were read are TGTGCCAGCAGTCCGGACAGGGCTGGAAACACC.

A note on this clone: The read is 3 residues too short to cover the CDR3 end, so that end is filled in from the germline J gene. This chain joins TRBV28 and TRBJ1-2; D uncertain. Between the trimmed V and J ends, which lost 6 bases and 0 bases, there was a span of 8 bases. Germline assignment: CDR1 MDHEN and CDR2 SYDVKM. CDR3 size: 13 residues. The DNA read from the CDR3 is TGTGCCAGCAGCCTGGCTGCTAACTATGGC. It codes for CASSLAANYG. The full CDR3 sequence reads CASSLAANYGYTF.

To note about this clone: The CDR3 end is not reached by the read, which stops 3 residues before it; the germline J gene fills it in. V and J are TRBV20-1 and TRBJ1-5, with 8 bases identical to TRBD1. This CDR3 region has 16 residues. In germline, CDR1 is DFQATT, CDR2 SNEGSKA (reference sequence). The trim removed 2 bases at V and 9 bases at J, leaving 15 bases unmatched. Incomplete CDR3 DNA: TGCAGTGCTAGACCCCCCGGAGGACAGGGAATTAGGCCC. Translated, it gives CSARPPGGQGIRP. In full, the CDR3 reads CSARPPGGQGIRPQHF.

On this clone: The read stops 3 residues short of the end of the CDR3; the missing end is completed from the germline J gene. The J gene is TRBJ1-6, the V gene TRBV18; D might be TRBD1 (5 bases). V was pared by 8 bases and J by 4 bases, with 15 bases between. The CDR3 sequence is 15 residues long. Looked up from germline, CDR1 is KGHSH and CDR2 is LQKENI. The CDR3 loop is CASTSETAYNSPLHF. The covered CDR3 bases are TGTGCCAGCACCTCCGAGACAGCGTATAATTCACCC.

Notes on this clone: The read ends 3 residues before the CDR3 terminus; that terminus is restored from the germline J gene. J is TRBJ2-7 and V is TRBV6-2 or TRBV6-3; the D gene is possibly TRBD1 (6 bases). Germline V CDR1 and CDR2: MNHEY, SVGEGT. Trimming cost V 8 bases and J 6 bases, with 20 bases left between them. The CDR3 length is 14 residues. CDR3 bases read: TGTGCCAGCGAAAATACAGGGCCTGGCGGCGAG. This encodes CASENTGPGGE. The entire CDR3 protein reads CASENTGPGGEQYF.

Remarks on this clone: The read gets to within 3 residues of the CDR3 end, and the germline J gene fills in the rest. The chain links TRBV7-2 to TRBJ1-2; D gene unclear. The CDR3 length is 13 residues. CDR1 and CDR2 (germline): SGHTA, FQGNSA. The sequenced CDR3 bases are TGTGCCAGCAGCCCTTCGGCCGGGGATACC. Translated: CASSPSAGDT. The CDR3 as a whole reads CASSPSAGDTYTF. The whole variable domain, filled in from reference TRBV7-2 and TRBJ1-2, reads GAGVSQSPSNKVTEKGKDVELRCDPISGHTALYWYRQSLGQGLEFLIYFQGNSAPDKSGLPSDRFSAERTGGSVSTLTIQRTQQEDSAVYLCASSPSAGDTYTFGSGTRLTVV.

As concerns this clone: The CDR3 end falls 3 residues outside the read, so it is completed with the germline J gene. The chain joins TRBV19 to TRBJ2-3; TRBD2 aligns across 8 bases. Per germline, CDR1 LNHDA and CDR2 SQIVND (reference sequence). The length of the CDR3 is 16 residues. The CDR3 protein is CASSIRGGGGNQPQYF. Partial CDR3 DNA: TGTGCCAGTAGTATACGGGGGGGAGGTGGCAATCAGCCG.

Comment on this clone: From the germline J gene comes the end of the CDR3, since the read stops 3 residues before it. This sequence joins TRBV6-1 and TRBJ2-2; TRBD1 agrees at 7 bases. Per the germline V gene, CDR1 is MNHNS and CDR2 is SASEGT. J lost 0 bases, V lost 1 base, and 2 bases had no gene match. The CDR3 covers 16 residues. Incomplete CDR3 DNA: TGTGCCAGCAGTGAAGTAGGGGGCGCGAACACCGGGGAG. This codes for CASSEVGGANTGE. The CDR3 reads in full as CASSEVGGANTGELFF.

As for this clone: Read data end 3 residues before the CDR3 end; the end is taken from the germline J gene. The chain carries TRBV7-9 and TRBJ1-2; TRBD1 aligns across 7 bases. Germline V gene lookup returns CDR1 SEHNR and CDR2 FQNEAQ (reference sequence). This CDR3 is 15 amino acids long. The part of the CDR3 DNA that was read is TGTGCCAGCAGCCGTGGGACAGTCAGCACAGATACC. Protein product: CASSRGTVSTDT. Given in full, the CDR3 is CASSRGTVSTDTYTF.

Note on this clone: The read falls 3 residues short of the CDR3 end, and the missing part is taken from the germline J gene. This chain uses TRBV20-1 with TRBJ2-3; 10 bases are shared with TRBD2. Per germline, CDR1 DFQATT and CDR2 SNEGSKA (reference sequence). Germline trimming cut 3 bases from V and 0 bases from J; bases unmatched to any gene: 3. The CDR3 extends over 15 amino acids. The CDR3 DNA, read in part, is TGCAGTGCTAGCGCTAGCGGGGGAAGCACAGATACG. Protein product: CSASASGGSTDT. The entire CDR3 is CSASASGGSTDTQYF.

CDR3 sequence: CASGLVLGGLDGNTIYF. Incomplete CDR3 DNA: TGTGCTAGTGGTTTGGTACTCGGTGGGCTTGATGGAAACACC. This chain links TRBV12-5 with TRBJ1-3; D remains unclear. The CDR3 goes on 3 residues after the read ends, and that part is filled in from the germline J gene. Trimming removed 0 bases from V and 3 bases from J, with 15 bases in between. Germline CDR1 LGHNT, CDR2 FRNRAP. This CDR3 region has 17 residues.

As to this clone: The DNA ends 3 residues before the CDR3 does, and the rest of the CDR3 is filled in from the germline J gene. This chain uses TRBV7-3 with TRBJ1-4, with 9 bases lining up with TRBD1. There are 15 residues in the CDR3. Germline lookup yields CDR1 SGHTA and CDR2 FQGTGA. The sequenced part of the CDR3 DNA is TGTGCCAGCAGCTCCACAGGGGGCGCGAATTCACCA. Translated: CASSSTGGANSP. The whole CDR3 sequence is CASSSTGGANSPLFF.

With respect to this clone: The CDR3 extends 3 residues past the end of the read, so its final part is completed from the germline J gene. V usage is TRBV19 and J usage is TRBJ2-4, with D perhaps TRBD1 (6 bases). Germline V gene sequence: CDR1 LNHDA, CDR2 SQIVND (reference sequence). This CDR3 has 12 amino acids. The part of the CDR3 DNA that was read is TGTGCCAGCGATCAGGGGAGCGGTGGT. This sequence encodes CASDQGSGG. The full-length CDR3 reads as CASDQGSGGQYF.

About this clone itself: Read data end 3 residues before the CDR3 end; the end is taken from the germline J gene. The J gene is TRBJ2-1, the V gene TRBV11-3, with D possibly matching TRBD1 (5 bases). V was clipped by 1 base and J by 3 bases, with 10 bases between them. Looked up from germline, CDR1 is SGHNT and CDR2 is YENEEA. The CDR3 is made up of 15 amino acids. Incomplete CDR3 DNA: TGTGCCAGCAGCTTAGGAGACAGAAGCTACAATGAG. Translating gives CASSLGDRSYNE. The full CDR3 reads CASSLGDRSYNEQFF.

A remark on this clone: Sequence at one end of the junction differs from germline and may be a read error. The read comes to an end 3 residues before the CDR3 does, leaving the germline J gene to fill in the end. The chain has TRBV7-7 and TRBJ1-2; no firm D call. This CDR3 is built from 13 residues. CDR1 and CDR2 (germline): SSHAT, FNYEAQ (reference sequence). CDR3 amino acids: CASSADYTDTYTF. CDR3 DNA, as far as it was read: TGTGCTAGCAGCGCTGACTACACAGATACC.

To note about this clone: The read is 3 residues too short to cover the CDR3 end, so that end is filled in from the germline J gene. The genes are TRBV2 and TRBJ2-5, with 9 bases identical to TRBD2. The CDR3 covers 16 residues. CDR1 SNHLY and CDR2 FYNNEI come from the germline V gene. V trimming: 0 bases; J trimming: 5 bases; junction bases outside the gene matches: 7. Partial CDR3 DNA: TGTGCCAGCAGTGAAGCGCTTAGCGGGGGAGTGGAGACC. Translating it yields CASSEALSGGVET. The CDR3 in full is CASSEALSGGVETQYF.

Worth noting for this clone: The CDR3 end is not reached by the read, which stops 3 residues before it; the germline J gene fills it in. This sequence joins TRBV6-4 and TRBJ1-4; weak D call: TRBD1 (5 bases). The CDR3 contains 18 residues. Germline lookup yields CDR1 MRHNA and CDR2 SNTAGT. The covered CDR3 bases are TGTGCCAGCAGTGACAGCGATAGGTCAAGCTCTGGGGCCAACGTA. The encoded protein is CASSDSDRSSSGANV. The CDR3 as a whole reads CASSDSDRSSSGANVLFF.

To note about this clone: From the germline J gene comes the end of the CDR3, since the read stops 3 residues before it. The chain uses TRBV6-4 and TRBJ1-2, with D tentatively TRBD1 (5 bases). Germline CDR1 and CDR2: MRHNA and SNTAGT. V dropped 3 bases and J dropped 4 bases, with 12 bases sitting between them. The CDR3 is made up of 14 amino acids. The CDR3 protein is CASSEGFDSYGYTF. Incomplete CDR3 DNA: TGTGCCAGCAGTGAGGGTTTTGACAGCTATGGC.

In the case of this clone: The CDR3 goes on 3 residues after the read ends, and that part is filled in from the germline J gene. This chain joins TRBV30 and TRBJ2-2; no definite D call. Germline lookup yields CDR1 GTSNPN and CDR2 SVGIG (reference sequence). There are 12 residues in the CDR3. CDR3 amino acids: CAWSVGNSPLFF. Partial CDR3 DNA: TGTGCCTGGAGTGTAGGTAATTCACCG.

Remarks on this clone: The CDR3 end is not reached by the read, which stops 3 residues before it; the germline J gene fills it in. The J gene is TRBJ2-1, the V gene TRBV5-1, with 7 nucleotides matching TRBD1. V was clipped by 4 bases and J by 3 bases; unmatched bases: 7. The CDR3 runs 15 residues. Germline V gives CDR1 SGHRS, CDR2 YFSETQ. The covered CDR3 bases are TGCGCCAGCAGCCTAGGGACAGCCAGCTACAATGAG. It yields the protein CASSLGTASYNE. In full, the CDR3 reads CASSLGTASYNEQFF.

Concerning this clone itself: The read gets to within 3 residues of the CDR3 end, and the germline J gene fills in the rest. The chain carries TRBV5-6 and TRBJ1-2; no firm D call. In germline, CDR1 is SGHDT, CDR2 YYEEEE. This CDR3 has 14 residues. Partial CDR3 DNA: TGTGCCAGCGTCTCACTAGGGAGCACAGATACG. Encoded protein: CASVSLGSTDT. Given in full, the CDR3 is CASVSLGSTDTYTF.

Comments on this clone: The sequenced fragment ends 3 residues before the CDR3 boundary, so the rest is inferred from the germline J gene. The chain employs TRBV20-1 and TRBJ2-7, with a weak D call TRBD1 (5 bases). V shed 0 bases and J shed 3 bases, with 6 bases lying between them. The CDR3 spans 12 residues. Germline assignment: CDR1 DFQATT and CDR2 SNEGSKA (reference sequence). The CDR3 region is CSARDQGYEQYF. The CDR3 DNA, read in part, is TGCAGTGCTAGAGATCAGGGCTACGAG.